The 8 T cell receptor beta chains below all came from one sample that was sequenced in a study of blood T cells in healthy people across ages. Primers used in a second PCR of roughly 6 to 12 cycles were a sample-barcoded 5' primer and a J-beta primer mix. Via MiXCR, TCRdb re-called the 5' RACE reads, giving one row per CDR3 protein. The data hold about 930,000 distinct CDR3 sequences, with 25% to 30% observed a single time. This sample also belongs to another study, concerning T cells of mothers and their children.

Sequenced material: blood. These receptors all come from a middle-aged woman in good health.

This clonotype occurred a few times. This rearrangement joins TRBV7-2 to TRBJ1-4, with 7 bases that match TRBD1. The germline V gene encodes CDR1 SGHTA and CDR2 FQGNSA. V gave up 5 bases and J gave up 7 bases; unmatched junction bases: 4. The CDR3 contains 13 residues. CDR3 sequence: CASSRDRSEKLFF. In nucleotides, the CDR3 is TGTGCCAGCAGCAGGGACAGAAGTGAAAAACTGTTTTTT.

This clonotype has more than one count but fewer than ten. The rearrangement uses TRBV20-1 and TRBJ2-5; 10 nucleotides agree with TRBD2. Trimming cost V 5 bases and J 2 bases; bases outside gene matches: 5. This CDR3 has 14 amino acids. Germline CDR1 and CDR2: DFQATT and SNEGSKA (reference sequence). The CDR3 here is CSAPGLAVQETQYF. The CDR3 bases are TGCAGTGCTCCAGGACTAGCGGTTCAAGAGACCCAGTACTTC.

This clonotype came up many times. J is TRBJ2-5 and V is TRBV7-9; 9 nucleotides agree with TRBD2. The length of the CDR3 is 16 residues. Germline loops: CDR1 SEHNR, CDR2 FQNEAQ (reference sequence). V gave up 5 bases and J gave up 2 bases; unmatched junction bases: 9. Here the CDR3 reads CASSLSRTSEQETQYF. For the CDR3, the DNA is TGTGCCAGCAGCCTTTCCAGGACTAGCGAACAAGAGACCCAGTACTTC.

This clonotype was observed a few times. The V call is TRBV15, the J call TRBJ1-4, with D possibly TRBD1 on 5 matching bases. This CDR3 has 16 amino acids. V was pared by 5 bases and J by 7 bases, with 20 bases between. Germline loops: CDR1 LNHNV, CDR2 YYDKDF (reference sequence). The CDR3 is CATSPRVRGSGEKLFF. The CDR3 DNA reads as TGTGCCACCAGCCCGCGGGTGAGGGGTTCGGGTGAAAAACTGTTTTTT.

Turning to this clonotype: One end of the junction does not line up with germline, which may come from a read error. CDR3 region: CASSLDGNALANEQFF. CDR3 coding DNA: TGTGCCAGCAGCCTAGACGGAAATGCCCTTGCGAATGAGCAGTTCTTC. The chain carries TRBV11-3 and TRBJ2-1; D remains unclear. Germline assignment: CDR1 SGHNT and CDR2 YENEEA. This CDR3 region has 16 residues.

CDR3: CATSDSKRLAGGDNEQYF. The CDR3 DNA reads as TGTGCCACCAGTGATTCAAAGAGACTAGCGGGGGGTGACAATGAGCAGTACTTC. The chain uses TRBV24-1 and TRBJ2-7, with 13 positions matching TRBD2. V was pared by 2 bases and J by 7 bases, with 13 bases of the junction left unmatched. The CDR3 sequence is 18 residues long. Germline V gene lookup returns CDR1 KGHDR and CDR2 SFDVKD.

This clonotype appeared a few times. The V call is TRBV6-6, the J call TRBJ2-1; D gene uncertain. The germline V gene has CDR1 MNHNY and CDR2 SVGAGI (reference sequence). The ends were cut back, 8 bases at V and 1 base at J, with 9 bases in the middle. The CDR3 has 13 residues. This chain's CDR3 is CASAEPSYNEQFF. CDR3 bases: TGTGCCAGCGCCGAGCCTTCCTACAATGAGCAGTTCTTC.

A word on this clonotype: This may be a read error: a much more frequent sequence differs by one nucleotide. The chain links TRBV6-1 to TRBJ2-1; 12 bases fit TRBD2. The DNA end favors TRBJ2-7, so the J call may be wrong. Germline CDR1 and CDR2: MNHNS and SASEGT. The CDR3 sequence is 15 residues long. CDR3 DNA: TGTGCCAGCAGCCGACTAGCGGGGGCATACAATGAGCAGTACTTC. Its translation: CASSRLAGAYNEQYF.